This T cell receptor (beta chain) was documented in a study of early stage breast cancer tumors (dated by TCRdb to the late 2010s). At the level of the whole study: Of the 15 to 20 invasive breast tumors, about a dozen were found to be estrogen receptor-positive, progesterone receptor-positive and HER2-negative. Eight of the 12 ER+/PR+/HER2- tumors were invasive ductal carcinomas, while the other four were invasive lobular carcinomas. A read coverage of roughly 10-fold per sample was achieved on average. A total of 2,651,842 templates, representing approximately 1,100,000 unique clonotypes, were detected across all samples. General conclusions and limits of the study: Roughly 2.5-fold higher T cell density and higher clonality were observed in tumors than in adjacent normal breast tissue. Chain pairing and functional markers such as CD4, CD8 and FOXP3 were not captured by bulk genomic DNA sequencing of unsorted cells. The small cohort size prevented analysis by tumor subtype. Repertoires from blood and normal breast were more alike than repertoires from blood and tumor, and in about 85% of the 16 patients, comparing each tissue with blood separated tumor from normal. Enriched TCRB sequences shared across patients were found to be mostly commonly generated sequences that were unlikely to play an important role in the tumor microenvironment.

As for this clone: This clone's antigen is unknown. The junction departs from the called germline gene at one end, perhaps through a read error.

Each sample was amplified as two independent genomic DNA replicates: roughly 0.5 ug for blood and roughly 1.4 ug for tumor or normal breast. Following the manufacturer's instructions, the ImmunoSeq Intro kit was used to carry out TCRB sequencing on genomic DNA. The multiplex PCR ran for 30 to 35 cycles using proprietary primers and spike-in control sequences for absolute quantification. Single-end 150-bp reads were used to sequence an 87-bp fragment spanning the CDR3 and the flanking V and J genes. Each lane of an Illumina MiSeq using version 3.0 chemistry carried seven multiplexed samples, with two replicates per sample. The source study handled its data this way. The vendor's proprietary pipeline processed the raw data and merged both replicates into a single result for each sample. Clonotypes were defined as productive rearrangements sharing the V-gene family, CDR3 amino acid sequence and J-gene segment. Clonality was calculated as 1 minus the normalized Shannon entropy (Pielou evenness) of TCRB abundances. To estimate T cell density, the total number of templates was divided by the input cell count, which was inferred from how much DNA went in. Recon was used with default parameters to estimate total repertoire diversity and clonality. Tumor-enriched clonotypes were defined as having over 0.1% abundance in tumor and at least 32-fold higher abundance than in normal breast. Entries here come from immuneACCESS through TCRdb and include only in-frame sequences with V and J called. Some clones fail to appear in such tables; in the studies checked, an unresolved V gene covers under half of the shortfall, and the cause of the remainder is unknown. The V and J calls and clone size come from that table; D and trimming were worked out from the DNA. The sample includes some 19,000 clones, with roughly 76% observed a single time. Of the sample, around a quarter falls within the top ten clones.

The study profiled bulk TCR beta-chain repertoires in matched peripheral blood, tumor and adjacent normal breast tissue taken from some 15 patients with early-stage breast cancer. Before surgery, roughly 4.5-10 mL of whole blood was collected into EDTA tubes and then processed within 2 hours. Peripheral blood mononuclear cells were isolated by Ficoll-Paque centrifugation in SepMate-50 tubes. PBMCs were cryopreserved in 90% FBS with roughly 10% DMSO in aliquots of about 1.7 to 4.5 million cells and stored in liquid nitrogen. The Qiagen AllPrep DNA/RNA Mini kit was used to extract genomic DNA. This clonotype originated in a person in their sixties or seventies with breast cancer. The sequencing sample was made of blood.

The DNA sequence reads TGCAGCGTCGAAGGGGAGGGAAATAGGAATGAGCAGTTCTTC. The resulting protein is CSVEGEGNRNEQFF. The chain was built from TRBV29-1 and TRBJ2-1; 7 bases in the middle match TRBD2. Sequences SQVTM (CDR1) and ANQGSEA (CDR2) are obtained from the germline V gene. Counted from cysteine to phenylalanine, this CDR3 has 14 amino acids. CDR3 DNA only is kept here, 42 bases in frame from base 1.